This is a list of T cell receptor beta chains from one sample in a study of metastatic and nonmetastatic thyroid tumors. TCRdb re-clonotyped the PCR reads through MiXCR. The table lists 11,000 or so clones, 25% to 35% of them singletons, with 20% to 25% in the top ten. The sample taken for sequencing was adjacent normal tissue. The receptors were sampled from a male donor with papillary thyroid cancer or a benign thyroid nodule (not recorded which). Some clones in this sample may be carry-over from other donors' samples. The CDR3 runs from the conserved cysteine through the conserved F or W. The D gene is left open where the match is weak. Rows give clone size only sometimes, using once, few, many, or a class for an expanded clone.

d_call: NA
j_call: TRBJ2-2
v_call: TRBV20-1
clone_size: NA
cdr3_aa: CSARDRTAGGELFF
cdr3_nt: TGCAGTGCTAGAGATCGGACGGCCGGTGGGGAGCTGTTTTTT

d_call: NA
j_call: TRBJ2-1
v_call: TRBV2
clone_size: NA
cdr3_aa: CASSTGPSEQFF
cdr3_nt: TGTGCCAGCAGTACGGGTCCCAGTGAGCAGTTCTTC

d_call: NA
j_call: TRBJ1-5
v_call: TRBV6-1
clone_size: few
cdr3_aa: CASSAQHSNQPQHF
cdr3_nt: TGTGCCAGCAGTGCCCAACATAGCAATCAGCCCCAGCATTTT

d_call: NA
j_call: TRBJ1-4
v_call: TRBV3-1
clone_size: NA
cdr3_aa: CASNGRQGNEKLFF
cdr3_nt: TGTGCCAGCAACGGCCGGCAGGGAAATGAAAAACTGTTTTTT

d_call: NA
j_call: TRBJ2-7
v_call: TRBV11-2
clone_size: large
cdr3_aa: CASSLLGTYEQYF
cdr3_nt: TGTGCCAGCAGCTTGCTCGGGACCTACGAGCAGTACTTC

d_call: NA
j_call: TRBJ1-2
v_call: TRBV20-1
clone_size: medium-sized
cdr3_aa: CSARATGSLNYGYTF
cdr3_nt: TGCAGTGCTAGAGCCACAGGGTCCCTCAACTATGGCTACACCTTC

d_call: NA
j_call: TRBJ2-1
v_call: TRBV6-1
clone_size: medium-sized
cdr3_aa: CASSTETYNEQFF
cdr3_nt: TGTGCCAGCAGCACAGAGACCTACAATGAGCAGTTCTTC

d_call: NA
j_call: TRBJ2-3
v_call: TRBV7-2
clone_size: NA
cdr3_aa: CASSLAGTQYF
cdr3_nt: TGTGCCAGCAGCTTAGCAGGTACGCAGTATTTT

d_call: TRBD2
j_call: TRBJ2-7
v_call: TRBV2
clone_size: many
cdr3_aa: CASSGTSGEQYF
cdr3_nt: TGTGCCAGCAGTGGGACTAGCGGCGAGCAGTACTTC

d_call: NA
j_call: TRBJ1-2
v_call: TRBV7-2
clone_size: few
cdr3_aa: CASSLDSLNYGYTF
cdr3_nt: TGTGCCAGCAGCTTAGACAGCCTTAACTATGGCTACACCTTC

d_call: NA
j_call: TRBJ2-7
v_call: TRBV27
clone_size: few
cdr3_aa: CASSLVGPGSYEQYF
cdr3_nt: TGTGCCAGCAGTTTGGTTGGTCCCGGATCCTACGAGCAGTACTTC

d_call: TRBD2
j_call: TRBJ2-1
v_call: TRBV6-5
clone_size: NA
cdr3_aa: CASSYSGLAMGNEQFF
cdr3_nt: TGTGCCAGCAGTTATTCAGGACTAGCGATGGGTAATGAGCAGTTCTTC

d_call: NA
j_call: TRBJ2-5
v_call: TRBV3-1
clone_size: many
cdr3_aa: CASSPEGWGGPETQYF
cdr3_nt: TGTGCCAGCAGCCCGGAAGGTTGGGGGGGGCCCGAGACCCAGTACTTC

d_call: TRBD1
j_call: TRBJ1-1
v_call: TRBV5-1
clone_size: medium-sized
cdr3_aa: CASSLEGFVVQGAWNTEAFF
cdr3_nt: TGCGCCAGCAGCTTGGAAGGCTTCGTTGTACAGGGGGCGTGGAACACTGAAGCTTTCTTT

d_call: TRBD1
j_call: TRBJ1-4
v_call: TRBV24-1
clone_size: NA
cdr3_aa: CATAKGTGDEKLFF
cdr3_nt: TGTGCCACCGCCAAAGGGACAGGGGATGAAAAACTGTTTTTT

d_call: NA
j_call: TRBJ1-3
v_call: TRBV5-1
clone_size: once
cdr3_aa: CASSLEVMETNMGNTIYF
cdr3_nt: TGCGCCAGCAGCTTGGAAGTTATGGAAACAAACATGGGAAACACCATATATTTT

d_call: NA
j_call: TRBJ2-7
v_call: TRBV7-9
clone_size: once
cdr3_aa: CASSLYMGGDEQYF
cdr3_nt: TGTGCCAGCAGCTTATATATGGGGGGCGACGAGCAGTACTTC

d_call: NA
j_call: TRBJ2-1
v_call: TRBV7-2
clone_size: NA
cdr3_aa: CASSFERGLSSYNEQFF
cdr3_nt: TGTGCCAGCAGCTTCGAACGGGGGCTTAGCTCCTACAATGAGCAGTTTTTC

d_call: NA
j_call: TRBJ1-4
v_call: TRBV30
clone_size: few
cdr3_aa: CAWSARPNEKLFF
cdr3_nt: TGTGCCTGGAGTGCCAGACCAAATGAAAAACTGTTTTTT

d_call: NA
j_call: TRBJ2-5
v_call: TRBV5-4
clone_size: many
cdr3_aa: CASSPSHPSGIETQYF
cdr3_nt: TGTGCCAGCAGTCCTTCCCACCCATCGGGAATAGAGACCCAGTACTTC

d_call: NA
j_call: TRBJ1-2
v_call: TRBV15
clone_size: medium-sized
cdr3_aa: CATSRDWGGTGYTF
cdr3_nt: TGTGCCACCAGCAGAGATTGGGGAGGGACTGGCTACACCTTC

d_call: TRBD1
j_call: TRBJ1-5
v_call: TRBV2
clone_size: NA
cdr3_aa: CASSEGTGSGQPQHF
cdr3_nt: TGTGCCAGCAGTGAAGGGACAGGGTCTGGTCAGCCCCAGCATTTT

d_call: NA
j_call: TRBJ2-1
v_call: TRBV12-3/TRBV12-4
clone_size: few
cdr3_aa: CASSFKAAPNNEQFF
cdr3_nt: TGTGCCAGCAGTTTCAAAGCGGCCCCTAACAATGAGCAGTTCTTC

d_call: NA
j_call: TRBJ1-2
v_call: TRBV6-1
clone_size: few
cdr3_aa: CASSDLYTYSHGYTF
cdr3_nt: TGTGCCAGCAGTGATCTCTATACCTATTCCCACGGCTACACCTTC

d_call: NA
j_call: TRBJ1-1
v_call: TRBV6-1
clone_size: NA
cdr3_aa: CARPLKQGHTEAFF
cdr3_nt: TGTGCCAGGCCTCTAAAACAGGGACACACTGAAGCTTTCTTT

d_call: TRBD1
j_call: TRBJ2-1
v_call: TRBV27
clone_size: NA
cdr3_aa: CASSLSRTGIGYNEQFF
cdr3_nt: TGTGCCAGCAGTTTATCCCGGACAGGGATCGGTTACAATGAGCAGTTCTTC

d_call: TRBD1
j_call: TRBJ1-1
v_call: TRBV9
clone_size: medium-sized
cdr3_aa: CASSATGWGTEAFF
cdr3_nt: TGTGCCAGCAGCGCGACAGGGTGGGGTACTGAAGCTTTCTTT

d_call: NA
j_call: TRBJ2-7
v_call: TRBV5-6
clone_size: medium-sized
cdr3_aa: CASSLYGGRGGEQYF
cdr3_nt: TGTGCCAGCAGCTTGTATGGGGGCAGGGGTGGGGAGCAGTACTTC

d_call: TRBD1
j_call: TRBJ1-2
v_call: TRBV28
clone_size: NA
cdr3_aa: CASSSGQGALANYGYTF
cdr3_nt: TGTGCCAGCAGTTCAGGACAGGGGGCGCTTGCTAACTATGGCTACACCTTC

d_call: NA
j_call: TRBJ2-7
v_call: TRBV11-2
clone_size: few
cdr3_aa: CASSLDGGKAYEQYF
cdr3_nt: TGTGCCAGCAGCTTAGATGGCGGGAAGGCCTACGAGCAGTACTTC

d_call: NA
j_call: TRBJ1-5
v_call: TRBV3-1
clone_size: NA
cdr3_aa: CASSQDGGTGVQPQHF
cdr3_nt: TGTGCCAGCAGCCAAGATGGAGGAACGGGGGTTCAGCCCCAGCATTTT

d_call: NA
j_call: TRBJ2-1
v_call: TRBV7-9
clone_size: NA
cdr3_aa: CASSQSKGNEQFF
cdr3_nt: TGTGCCAGCAGCCAGTCGAAAGGGAATGAGCAGTTCTTC

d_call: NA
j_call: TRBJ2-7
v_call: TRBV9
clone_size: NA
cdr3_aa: CASSVDSTYEQYF
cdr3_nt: TGTGCCAGCAGCGTCGACTCAACCTACGAGCAGTACTTC

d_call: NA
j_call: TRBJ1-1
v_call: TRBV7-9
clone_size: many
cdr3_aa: CASSPLGGIEAFF
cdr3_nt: TGTGCCAGCAGCCCCCTAGGTGGGATTGAAGCTTTCTTT

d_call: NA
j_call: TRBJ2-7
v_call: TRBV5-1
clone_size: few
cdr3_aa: CASSLGGEQYF
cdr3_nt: TGCGCCAGCAGCTTGGGAGGCGAGCAGTACTTC

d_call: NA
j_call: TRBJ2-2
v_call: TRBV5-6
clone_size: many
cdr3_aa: CASSFPAGELFF
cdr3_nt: TGTGCCAGCAGCTTCCCCGCCGGGGAGCTGTTTTTT

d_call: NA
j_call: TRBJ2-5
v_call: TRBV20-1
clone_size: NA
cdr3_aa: CSAPDPNQETQYF
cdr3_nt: TGCAGTGCCCCGGACCCGAATCAAGAGACCCAGTACTTC

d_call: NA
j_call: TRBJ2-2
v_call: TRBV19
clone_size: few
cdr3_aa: CASTPDRAGELFF
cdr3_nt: TGTGCCAGTACCCCGGACCGGGCCGGGGAGCTGTTTTTT

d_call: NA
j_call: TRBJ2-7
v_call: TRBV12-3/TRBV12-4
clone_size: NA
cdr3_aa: CASSLGGPYEQYF
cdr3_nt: TGTGCCAGCAGTTTAGGGGGTCCCTACGAGCAGTACTTC

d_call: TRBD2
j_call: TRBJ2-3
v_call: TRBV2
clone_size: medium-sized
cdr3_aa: CASSATSGGDTQYF
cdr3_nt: TGTGCCAGCAGTGCTACTAGCGGGGGAGATACGCAGTATTTT

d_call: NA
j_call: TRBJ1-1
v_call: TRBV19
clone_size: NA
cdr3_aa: CASSIRGAPNTEAFF
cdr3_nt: TGTGCCAGTAGTATACGGGGGGCCCCTAACACTGAAGCTTTCTTT

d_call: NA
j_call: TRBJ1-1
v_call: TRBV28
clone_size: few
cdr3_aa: CASLDTEAFF
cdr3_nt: TGTGCCAGCCTCGACACTGAAGCTTTCTTT

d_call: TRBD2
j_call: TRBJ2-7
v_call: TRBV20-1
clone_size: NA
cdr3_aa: CSARDNRAGGTYEQYF
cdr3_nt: TGCAGTGCTAGAGACAATCGAGCGGGAGGCACCTACGAGCAGTACTTC

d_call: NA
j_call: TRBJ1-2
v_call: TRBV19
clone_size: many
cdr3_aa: CASSLIPTGRGGYTF
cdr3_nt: TGTGCCAGTAGTCTTATTCCCACTGGCCGTGGGGGCTACACCTTC